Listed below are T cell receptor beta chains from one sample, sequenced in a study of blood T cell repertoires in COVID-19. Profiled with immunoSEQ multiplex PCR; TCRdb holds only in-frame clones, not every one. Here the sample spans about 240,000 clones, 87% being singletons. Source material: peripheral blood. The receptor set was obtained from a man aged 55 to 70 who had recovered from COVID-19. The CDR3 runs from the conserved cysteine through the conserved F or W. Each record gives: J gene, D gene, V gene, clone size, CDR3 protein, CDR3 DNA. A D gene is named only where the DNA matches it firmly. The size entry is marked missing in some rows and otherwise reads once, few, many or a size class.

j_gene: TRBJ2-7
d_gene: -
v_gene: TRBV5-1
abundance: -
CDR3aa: CASRPEPQGVEQYF
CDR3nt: TGCGCCAGCAGACCGGAGCCCCAGGGCGTCGAGCAGTACTTC

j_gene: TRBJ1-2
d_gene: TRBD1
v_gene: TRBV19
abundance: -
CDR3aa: CASSAQTGTGNGYTF
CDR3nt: TGTGCCAGTAGTGCTCAAACCGGGACAGGGAATGGCTACACCTTC

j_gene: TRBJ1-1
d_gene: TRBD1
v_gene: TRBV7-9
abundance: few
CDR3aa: CASSRGQVENTEAFF
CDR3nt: TGTGCCAGCAGCAGGGGACAGGTGGAGAACACTGAAGCTTTCTTT

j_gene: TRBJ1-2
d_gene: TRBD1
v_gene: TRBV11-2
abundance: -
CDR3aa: CASSPQPGQGVSNYGYTF
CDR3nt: TGTGCCAGCAGCCCACAACCGGGACAGGGTGTCTCTAACTATGGCTACACCTTC

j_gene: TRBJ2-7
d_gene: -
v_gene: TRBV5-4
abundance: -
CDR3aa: CASSPLAPNPYEQYF
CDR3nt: TGTGCCAGCAGCCCGCTAGCGCCCAATCCCTACGAGCAGTACTTC

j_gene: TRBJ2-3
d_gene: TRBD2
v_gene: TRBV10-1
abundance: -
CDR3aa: CAIGSGEQYF
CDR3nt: TGCGCCATCGGTAGCGGGGAGCAGTATTTT

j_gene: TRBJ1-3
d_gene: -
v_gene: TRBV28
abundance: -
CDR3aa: CASSLRGGRGHGNTIYF
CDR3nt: TGTGCCAGCAGTTTACGGGGGGGCAGGGGCCACGGAAACACCATATATTTT

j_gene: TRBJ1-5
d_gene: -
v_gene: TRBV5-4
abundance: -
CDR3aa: CASSVQGSNQPQHF
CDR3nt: TGTGCCAGCAGCGTCCAGGGTAGCAATCAGCCCCAGCATTTT

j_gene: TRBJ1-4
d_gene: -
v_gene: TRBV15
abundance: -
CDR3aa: CATSRDREKLFF
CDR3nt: TGTGCCACCAGCAGAGACAGGGAAAAACTGTTTTTT

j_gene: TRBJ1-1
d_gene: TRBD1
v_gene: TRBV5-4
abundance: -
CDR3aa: CASSLEQGIVRAFF
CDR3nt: TGTGCCAGCAGCTTGGAACAGGGGATCGTAAGAGCTTTCTTT

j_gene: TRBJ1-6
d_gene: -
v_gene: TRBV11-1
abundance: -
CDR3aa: CASSLAAVSPLHF
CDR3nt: TGTGCCAGCAGCTTAGCCGCGGTCTCACCCCTCCACTTT

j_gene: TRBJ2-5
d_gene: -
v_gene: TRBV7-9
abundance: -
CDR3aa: CASSSTRSRGSETQYF
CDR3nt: TGTGCCAGCAGCTCAACTAGAAGTAGAGGATCTGAGACCCAGTACTTC

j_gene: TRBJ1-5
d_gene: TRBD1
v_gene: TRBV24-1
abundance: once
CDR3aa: CATSHQLVPDRTYSNQPQHF
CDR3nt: TGTGCCACCAGCCACCAGCTCGTCCCGGACAGGACGTATAGCAATCAGCCCCAGCATTTT

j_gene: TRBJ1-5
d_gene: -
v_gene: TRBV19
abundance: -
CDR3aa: CASSIPRGRTPQHF
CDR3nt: TGTGCCAGTAGTATCCCCAGGGGAAGGACGCCCCAGCATTTT

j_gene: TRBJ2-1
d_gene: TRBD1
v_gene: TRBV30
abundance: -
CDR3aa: CAWETTGAGNEQFF
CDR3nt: TGTGCCTGGGAAACCACAGGGGCGGGCAATGAGCAGTTCTTC

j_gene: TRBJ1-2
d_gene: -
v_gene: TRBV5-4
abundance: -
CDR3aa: CASSLGGAYTYGYTF
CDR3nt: TGTGCCAGCAGCCTCGGGGGGGCGTACACCTATGGCTACACCTTC

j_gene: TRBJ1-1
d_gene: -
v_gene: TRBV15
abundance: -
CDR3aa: CATSPRAQGNTEAFF
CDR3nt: TGTGCCACCAGCCCACGGGCCCAGGGCAACACTGAAGCTTTCTTT

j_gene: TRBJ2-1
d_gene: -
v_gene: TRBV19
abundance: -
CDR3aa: CASTTGVNEQFF
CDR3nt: TGTGCCAGTACCACGGGGGTTAATGAGCAGTTCTTC

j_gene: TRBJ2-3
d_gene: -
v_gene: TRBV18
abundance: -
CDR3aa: CASSPPSTDTQYF
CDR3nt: TGTGCCAGCTCACCTCCTTCCACAGATACGCAGTATTTT

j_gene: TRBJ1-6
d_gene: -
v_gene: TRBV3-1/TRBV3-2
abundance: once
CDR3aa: CASSLRTDSPLHF
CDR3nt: TGTGCCAGCAGCCTTCGGACAGATTCACCCCTCCACTTT

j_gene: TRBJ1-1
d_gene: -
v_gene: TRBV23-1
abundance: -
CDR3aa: CASSQSSEFGRWNTEAFF
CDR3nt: TGCGCCAGCAGTCAATCCTCAGAATTTGGGCGCTGGAACACTGAAGCTTTCTTT

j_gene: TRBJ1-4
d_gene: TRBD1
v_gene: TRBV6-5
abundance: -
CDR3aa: CASSHRGPNEKLFF
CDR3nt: TGTGCCAGCAGCCACAGGGGACCTAATGAAAAACTGTTTTTT

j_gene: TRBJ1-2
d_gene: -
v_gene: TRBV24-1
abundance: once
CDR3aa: CATSDEYRVRGYTF
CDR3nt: TGTGCCACCAGTGACGAATACAGGGTTCGGGGCTACACCTTC

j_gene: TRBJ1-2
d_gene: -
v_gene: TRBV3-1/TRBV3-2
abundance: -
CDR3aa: CASSQEDSLYGYTF
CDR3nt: TGTGCCAGCAGCCAAGAGGACAGCCTCTATGGCTACACCTTC

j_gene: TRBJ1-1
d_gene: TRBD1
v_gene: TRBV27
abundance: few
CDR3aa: CASSFRIGRGLEAFF
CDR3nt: TGTGCCAGCAGTTTTCGGATCGGCAGGGGGCTTGAAGCTTTCTTT

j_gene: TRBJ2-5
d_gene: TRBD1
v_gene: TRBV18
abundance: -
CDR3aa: CASSQNTGTARNPQETQYF
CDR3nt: TGTGCCAGCTCTCAAAATACCGGGACAGCCAGAAATCCTCAAGAGACCCAGTACTTC

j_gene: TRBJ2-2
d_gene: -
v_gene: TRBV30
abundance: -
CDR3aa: CASTHSGLTGELFF
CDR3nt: TGTGCCTCAACCCACTCTGGGCTGACCGGGGAGCTGTTTTTT

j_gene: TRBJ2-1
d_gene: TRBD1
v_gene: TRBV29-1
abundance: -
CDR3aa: CSVEVPGGLMEQFF
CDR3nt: TGCAGCGTTGAAGTTCCAGGGGGCTTAATGGAGCAGTTCTTC

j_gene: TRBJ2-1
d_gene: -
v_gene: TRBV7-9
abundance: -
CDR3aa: CASSLDRANNEQFF
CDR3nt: TGTGCCAGCAGCTTGGACAGAGCAAACAATGAGCAGTTCTTC

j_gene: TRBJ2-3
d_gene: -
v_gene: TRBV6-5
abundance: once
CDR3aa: CASSYSLSSGRPQYF
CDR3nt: TGTGCCAGCAGTTACTCCCTCTCTTCGGGTCGGCCGCAGTATTTT

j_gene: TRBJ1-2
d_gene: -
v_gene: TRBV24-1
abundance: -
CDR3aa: CATSDSRTGNYGYTF
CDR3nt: TGTGCCACCAGTGATTCGAGGACGGGGAACTATGGCTACACCTTC

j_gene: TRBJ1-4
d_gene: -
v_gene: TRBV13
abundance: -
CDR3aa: CASSRGQINEKLFF
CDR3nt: TGTGCCAGCAGTCGAGGACAGATTAATGAAAAACTGTTTTTT

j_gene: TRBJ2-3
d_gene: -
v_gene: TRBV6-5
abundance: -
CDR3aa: CASSYSKRGTDTQYF
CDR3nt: TGTGCCAGCAGTTACTCGAAAAGGGGGACAGATACGCAGTATTTT

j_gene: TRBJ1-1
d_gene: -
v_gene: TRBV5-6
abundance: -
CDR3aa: CASSLGRRNTEAFF
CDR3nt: TGTGCCAGCAGCTTGGGACGGAGGAACACTGAAGCTTTCTTT

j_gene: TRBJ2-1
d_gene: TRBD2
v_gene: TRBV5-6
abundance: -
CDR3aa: CASSDQTSGAYNEQFF
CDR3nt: TGTGCCAGCAGCGACCAAACTAGCGGGGCCTACAATGAGCAGTTCTTC

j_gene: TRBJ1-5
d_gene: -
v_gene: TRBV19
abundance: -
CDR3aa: CASSIADGNQPQHF
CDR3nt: TGTGCCAGTAGTATAGCCGACGGGAATCAGCCCCAGCATTTT

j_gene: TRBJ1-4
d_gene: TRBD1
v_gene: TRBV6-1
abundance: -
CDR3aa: CASSDTGQGAEKLFF
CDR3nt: TGTGCCAGCAGTGATACGGGACAGGGGGCTGAAAAACTGTTTTTT